Listed here are 29 T cell receptor beta chains from one sample, sequenced in a study of T-cell reconstitution after alpha-beta-depleted transplantation in children. As it was prepared, the TCRbeta library received unique molecular identifiers. In TCRdb, the PCR reads were re-called with MiXCR into one record per CDR3 protein. The sample has around 800,000 distinct CDR3 sequences, approximately 15% seen once; the top ten hold roughly 5%. Sample: PBMCs, mostly from graft donor cells, taken 360 days after TCRalphabeta/CD19-depleted stem cell transplant. Receptors originate from a male patient younger than 18 who had a stem cell transplant for acute lymphoblastic leukemia, so the T cells may come from the graft donor.

This clonotype was recorded many times. A junction boundary mismatches the germline segment, possibly from a read error. DNA for the CDR3: TGTGCCAGCAGTCCCGGGGGTCGTGAGACCCAGTACTTC. It yields the protein CASSPGGRETQYF. The chain carries TRBV5-1 and TRBJ2-5; a weak D match, TRBD2 (6 bases). This CDR3 spans 13 amino acids. Germline values: CDR1 SGHRS, CDR2 YFSETQ.

This clonotype was recorded a few times. The chain is built from TRBV29-1 and TRBJ1-2; 8 positions agree with TRBD1. The CDR3 loop spans 17 amino acids. In germline, CDR1 is SQVTM, CDR2 ANQGSEA. Unmatched junction bases numbered 12, after V lost 0 bases and J lost 3 bases. The CDR3 is CSVEDQGARSGYYGYTF. Written as DNA, the CDR3 is TGCAGCGTTGAAGATCAGGGGGCGAGGTCGGGCTACTATGGCTACACCTTC.

The CDR3 DNA reads TGTGCCAGCAGCTTAGCCCGGGGAAGCGCGGGAGGGCCGGGTGAGCAGTTCTTC. Amino acids: CASSLARGSAGGPGEQFF. The genes are TRBV11-1 and TRBJ2-1; 9 positions agree with TRBD2. V trimming: 0 bases; J trimming: 9 bases; junction bases outside the gene matches: 15. CDR3 length: 18 amino acids. The germline V gene encodes CDR1 SGHAT and CDR2 FQDESV (reference sequence).

This clonotype was seen many times. The V call is TRBV12-3 or TRBV12-4, the J call TRBJ2-7, with D uncertain. Trimming removed 3 bases from V and 2 bases from J, with 8 bases in between. The CDR3 is made up of 13 amino acids. The CDR3, as DNA: TGTGCCAGCAGTTTCGGCGGAACCTACGAGCAGTACTTC. Its translation is CASSFGGTYEQYF.

This clonotype was detected only a few times. The chain links TRBV7-8 to TRBJ1-5; 9 positions match TRBD1. This CDR3 region has 17 residues. J lost 2 bases, V lost 1 base, and 6 bases had no gene match. Germline CDR1 reads SGHVS; CDR2 reads FQNEAQ. The CDR3 loop is CASSLGTGDEGNQPQHF. Here the CDR3 DNA reads TGTGCCAGCAGCTTAGGGACAGGGGATGAGGGCAATCAGCCCCAGCATTTT. Looking up the rest from reference TRBV7-8 and TRBJ1-5 gives the full variable domain: GAGVSQSPRYKVAKRGQDVALRCDPISGHVSLFWYQQALGQGPEFLTYFQNEAQLDKSGLPSDRFFAERPEGSVSTLKIQRTQQEDSAVYLCASSLGTGDEGNQPQHFGDGTRLSIL.

This clonotype was counted at least ten times. The chain is built from TRBV7-2 and TRBJ2-3, with a tentative D call TRBD2 (5 bases). CDR1 is SGHTA and CDR2 is FQGNSA in the germline V gene. V dropped 4 bases and J dropped 1 base, with 12 bases sitting between them. There are 15 residues in the CDR3. The DNA of the CDR3 is TGTGCCAGCAGCTCTAGGAGGAGCGGCACAGATACGCAGTATTTT. Translating it yields CASSSRRSGTDTQYF.

In nucleotides, the CDR3 is TGCGCCAGCAGCCGCCGCGGACTAGCGGGTTCCAACACCGGGGAGCTGTTTTTT. Protein sequence: CASSRRGLAGSNTGELFF. The chain couples TRBV4-1 to TRBJ2-2, with 11 bases matching TRBD2. Looked up from germline, CDR1 is MGHRA and CDR2 is YSYEKL. The CDR3 contains 18 residues. With V trimmed by 4 bases and J by 2 bases, 9 bases remained unmatched.

V is TRBV21-1 and J is TRBJ2-7; TRBD1 reflects the table's D call only, with no check against the DNA. TRBV21-1 is annotated as a pseudogene. The CDR3 has 16 amino acids. The CDR3 here is CASSKEDADSNYEQYF. Here the CDR3 DNA reads TGTGCCAGCAGCAAAGAGGACGCGGACAGCAACTACGAGCAGTACTTC.

This clonotype showed up just a few times. The J gene is TRBJ2-7, the V gene TRBV6-1; D remains unclear. The CDR3 has 15 amino acids. Germline loops: CDR1 MNHNS, CDR2 SASEGT. Trimming cost V 0 bases and J 0 bases, with 9 bases left between them. The CDR3 loop reads CASSEAGGPSYEQYF. The CDR3 DNA sequence: TGTGCCAGCAGTGAAGCCGGCGGCCCCTCCTACGAGCAGTACTTC.

This clonotype was recorded a few times. This chain uses TRBV4-1 with TRBJ2-1; 9 bases agree with TRBD2. The CDR3 is made up of 17 amino acids. Unmatched junction bases numbered 5, after V lost 2 bases and J lost 0 bases. Germline-derived CDR1 and CDR2 are MGHRA and YSYEKL. CDR3 sequence (DNA): TGCGCCAGCAGCCAACTAGCGGGACCGGGCTCCTACAATGAGCAGTTCTTC. As protein: CASSQLAGPGSYNEQFF.

This clonotype was observed a few times. The rearrangement uses TRBV7-9 and TRBJ2-2, with D perhaps given as TRBD1 or TRBD2 (5 bases each). Looked up from germline, CDR1 is SEHNR and CDR2 is FQNEAQ (reference sequence). V lost 1 base, J lost 3 bases, and 12 bases lay in between. This CDR3 has 16 residues. CDR3 in amino acids: CASSLVLVGDTGELFF. CDR3 DNA: TGTGCCAGCAGCTTAGTTCTGGTGGGGGACACCGGGGAGCTGTTTTTT.

The chain employs TRBV12-3 or TRBV12-4 and TRBJ2-5, with 10 bases that match TRBD2. The CDR3 sequence is 14 residues long. Unmatched junction bases numbered 6, after V lost 7 bases and J lost 4 bases. This CDR3 is CASMGAGGGETQYF. CDR3 DNA sequence: TGTGCCAGCATGGGAGCGGGAGGGGGAGAGACCCAGTACTTC.

The V call is TRBV25-1, the J call TRBJ1-3, with D unresolved. The CDR3 totals 15 residues. The V gene lost 1 base and the J gene lost 0 bases, with 7 bases spanning the gap. CDR1 and CDR2 from the germline V gene are MGHDK and SYGVNS. The CDR3 sequence is CASSEWAASGNTIYF. CDR3 nucleotide sequence: TGTGCCAGCAGTGAATGGGCTGCCTCTGGAAACACCATATATTTT.

The chain joins TRBV5-5 to TRBJ2-5; possible D gene TRBD1, 6 bases. This CDR3 comprises 12 residues. Germline V gene sequence: CDR1 SGHKS, CDR2 YYEKEE (reference sequence). Trimming took off 9 bases at V and 1 base at J, with 10 bases between the two ends. CDR3 sequence reads: CATSQGQETQYF. Here the CDR3 DNA reads TGTGCCACCTCACAGGGCCAAGAGACCCAGTACTTC.

This clonotype was seen at least ten times. The chain has TRBV2 and TRBJ2-3, with D possibly TRBD2 on 5 matching bases. This CDR3 contains 12 residues. The V and J ends lost 8 bases and 2 bases respectively, with 8 bases between them. Germline CDR1 and CDR2: SNHLY and FYNNEI. Here the CDR3 reads CASEDSTDTQYF. The CDR3 bases are TGTGCCAGCGAGGACTCCACAGATACGCAGTATTTT.

This clonotype was observed a few times. V and J are TRBV7-9 and TRBJ2-1; D remains unclear. Per the germline V gene, CDR1 is SEHNR and CDR2 is FQNEAQ (reference sequence). The length of the CDR3 is 15 residues. V was trimmed by 4 bases and J by 3 bases, leaving 13 bases between them. The CDR3 DNA reads TGTGCCAGCAGCTCCTTAGACTGGAACTACAATGAGCAGTTCTTC. Protein sequence: CASSSLDWNYNEQFF.

Only a few counts were recorded for this clonotype. This chain joins TRBV29-1 and TRBJ1-1, with no clear D. V was trimmed by 1 base and J by 1 base, leaving 13 bases between them. Germline values: CDR1 SQVTM, CDR2 ANQGSEA. The CDR3 has 15 amino acids. For the CDR3, the DNA is TGCAGCGTTGAAGGACACTCTGATTCGAACACTGAAGCTTTCTTT. This gives the protein CSVEGHSDSNTEAFF.

This clonotype turned up a few times. The chain joins TRBV12-3 or TRBV12-4 to TRBJ1-5; 8 nucleotides align to TRBD1. The CDR3 is 19 residues long. J was trimmed by 0 bases and V by 2 bases; bases with no gene match: 12. CDR3 nucleotide sequence: TGTGCCAGCAGTTTAACTAGAGACTTCAGGGGGCTTAGCAATCAGCCCCAGCATTTT. It encodes CASSLTRDFRGLSNQPQHF.

This clonotype has just a few counts. This chain joins TRBV5-4 and TRBJ1-2, with D perhaps TRBD1 (5 bases). The germline V gene has CDR1 SGHNT and CDR2 YYREEE (reference sequence). This CDR3 spans 13 amino acids. The V and J ends lost 2 bases and 3 bases respectively, with 8 bases between them. DNA for the CDR3: TGTGCCAGCAGCTTAATGGGGGACTATGGCTACACCTTC. Protein: CASSLMGDYGYTF.

This chain uses TRBV7-7 with TRBJ2-5, with D possibly being TRBD1 or TRBD2 (5 bases each). The CDR3 spans 16 residues. V lost 5 bases to trimming and J lost 5 bases, with 21 bases between them. Germline lookup yields CDR1 SSHAT and CDR2 FNYEAQ (reference sequence). The CDR3 spells CASSPLLGDLRETQYF. CDR3 coding DNA: TGTGCCAGCAGCCCGTTACTCGGGGACCTCAGGGAGACCCAGTACTTC.

This clonotype was seen ten or more times. The V and J genes are TRBV12-3 or TRBV12-4 and TRBJ2-7, with 10 bases lining up with TRBD2. J gave up 3 bases and V 8 bases, and 13 bases lay outside the gene matches. The CDR3 has 16 residues. The CDR3 region has the DNA TGTGCCAGCTCCTTAGCGGGAGGCCCCCTGATCTACGAGCAGTACTTC. Its protein is CASSLAGGPLIYEQYF.

This clonotype was detected many times. The chain carries TRBV20-1 and TRBJ2-7, with 9 bases identical to TRBD2. The junction had 2 bases not matched to a gene; V was cut back by 2 bases and J by 3 bases. This CDR3 is 13 amino acids long. Per germline, CDR1 DFQATT and CDR2 SNEGSKA (reference sequence). CDR3 in DNA: TGCAGTGCTAGAAGCGGGAGGCTCTACGAGCAGTACTTC. Its protein product is CSARSGRLYEQYF.

The chain couples TRBV15 to TRBJ2-7, with D tentatively TRBD1 (5 bases). The CDR3 contains 16 residues. V lost 0 bases, J lost 2 bases, and 14 bases lay in between. Germline CDR1 and CDR2: LNHNV and YYDKDF (reference sequence). CDR3 region: CATSRDRSAGTYEQYF. The CDR3 DNA is TGTGCCACCAGCAGAGATCGGAGCGCAGGGACCTACGAGCAGTACTTC.

This clonotype was found a few times. The CDR3 sequence: CASSQEQGEQYF. For the CDR3, the DNA is TGTGCCAGCAGCCAAGAGCAGGGAGAGCAGTACTTC. The chain uses TRBV4-2 and TRBJ2-7; a weak D match, TRBD1 (5 bases). V was shortened by 0 bases and J by 7 bases, with 7 bases between the two germline ends. From germline, CDR1 is LGHNA and CDR2 YNFKEQ. The CDR3 is made up of 12 amino acids.

V gene TRBV20-1 combines with J gene TRBJ2-3, with 7 positions matching TRBD1. The CDR3 loop spans 12 amino acids. V lost 3 bases and J lost 6; bases outside the gene matches: 3. Germline V gives CDR1 DFQATT, CDR2 SNEGSKA (reference sequence). As DNA, the CDR3 is TGCAGTGCTAGCCCCAGGGGGGATACGCAGTATTTT. Translated, it gives CSASPRGDTQYF.

This clonotype was seen more than once but under ten times. The V gene is TRBV5-1, the J gene TRBJ1-1; no clear D. The CDR3 loop spans 16 amino acids. Germline CDR1 SGHRS, CDR2 YFSETQ. V lost 2 bases and J 4 bases, leaving 18 bases between the germline ends. Here the CDR3 DNA reads TGCGCCAGCAGCTTCGGCTTTCCCGGCCCGGGCACTGAAGCTTTCTTT. Translating it yields CASSFGFPGPGTEAFF.

The chain carries TRBV7-9 and TRBJ1-6; unclear D gene. The V gene's germline CDR1 is SEHNR and CDR2 FQNEAQ (reference sequence). The CDR3 has 13 residues. The V gene lost 1 base and the J gene lost 11 bases, with 9 bases spanning the gap. The CDR3 loop reads CASSLEGKPPLHF. The CDR3 nucleotides are TGTGCCAGCAGCTTAGAGGGCAAACCACCCCTCCACTTT.

This clonotype was found many times. The chain links TRBV7-8 to TRBJ2-1, with 7 bases lining up with TRBD2. Unmatched junction bases numbered 4, after V lost 2 bases and J lost 0 bases. In germline, CDR1 is SGHVS, CDR2 FQNEAQ. CDR3 length: 16 amino acids. CDR3 DNA sequence: TGTGCCAGCAGCTTATTCGGCGGGAGCTCCTACAATGAGCAGTTCTTC. This gives the protein CASSLFGGSSYNEQFF. Variable domain in full (rest from reference TRBV7-8 and TRBJ2-1): GAGVSQSPRYKVAKRGQDVALRCDPISGHVSLFWYQQALGQGPEFLTYFQNEAQLDKSGLPSDRFFAERPEGSVSTLKIQRTQQEDSAVYLCASSLFGGSSYNEQFFGPGTRLTVL.

This clonotype has a handful of counts. This chain links TRBV4-2 with TRBJ1-1; D unclear. Germline V gene lookup returns CDR1 LGHNA and CDR2 YNFKEQ. Trimming removed 2 bases at V and 6 bases at J, with 10 bases between. The CDR3 is 13 residues long. The chain's CDR3 is CASSQLPNSEAFF. CDR3 in DNA: TGTGCCAGCAGCCAACTCCCCAACTCTGAAGCTTTCTTT.